Here is one T cell receptor (beta chain) with its context. This clonotype was counted a few times. Its target antigen remains unknown. Per-nucleotide qualities are absent, and no much larger clonotype sits a single base away. Genomic DNA was used as template for profiling of TCR beta VDJ combinations and CDR3 sequences. An Illumina HiSeq 2000 was used for TCR repertoire sequencing. The original methods were these. TRBV/TRBJ rearrangement plots, CDR3 size and DJ length profiles, and Simpson's diversity index were used to assess repertoires. The immunodominant clone was defined as the most abundant DNA sequence in deep sequencing data. CDR3 amino acid sequences were checked for sharing between subjects and were compared against published repertoires and the VDJdb database. TCRdb cleaned the public reads at Q25 with fastp, built clones with MiXCR and kept in-frame beta chains. For every CDR3 protein sequence, its rows merge into one entry that carries the most common genes and DNA. TCRdb assigned the V and J calls; the authors' analysis was not used. The sample yields about 470,000 distinct CDR3 sequences; around 33% were counted once. Of the sample, 0.75% to 0.95% falls within the top ten clones.

The sample comes from a study of CD8+CD57+ T cells in acquired aplastic anemia (dated by TCRdb to 2017 to 2018). Broadly, across the study: A mean of roughly 3.2 ug of DNA, ranging from about 0.17 to 30 ug, was extracted from sorted CD4+ and CD8+ cells. CD8+CD57+ expansion was defined as a frequency above the mean frequency observed in healthy subjects.

Broader findings and caveats from the paper: Patients and healthy controls showed no significant difference in CD8+ Simpson's diversity (P=0.060). Although 25 to 30 CD8+ CDR3 sequences were shared by patients and controls, these sequences appeared highly expressed in patients and within the immunodominant clones of patients.

Looking up the germline V gene yields CDR1 SGHTA and CDR2 FQGTGA. Its CDR3 holds 13 amino acids, cysteine through phenylalanine. The entry retains the CDR3 DNA only, 39 bases that are in frame from base 1. Expansion of CD8+CD57+ cells had been shown by flow cytometry in the patients chosen for sequencing. All patients had severe acquired aplastic anemia diagnosed by International Study of Aplastic Anemia and Agranulocytosis and Camitta criteria. No patient had received any therapy when blood was sampled. In the study, sorted CD4+ and CD8+ blood T cells from patients with severe aplastic anemia and from healthy subjects underwent deep sequencing of TCR repertoires. Patients were enrolled under clinicaltrials.gov protocols 00001620, 01623167, 00001397, 00071045, 00081523 and 00961064 in the USA. Ficoll-Paque density gradient centrifugation was used to isolate peripheral blood mononuclear cells. CD4+ and CD8+ T cells were sorted by FACS or magnetic beads before DNA extraction.

The sequencing input was sorted CD4+, CD8+, or CD8+CD57+ T cells (not recorded which) from PBMCs. The rearranged segments are TRBV7-3 and TRBJ2-7; TRBD1 fits 7 bases in the junction. Gene TRBJ2-1 matches the end of the DNA better, so the J call may be wrong. The clonotype originates from a human donor with aplastic anemia. CDR3 loop: CASSFRQGNEQFF. The nucleotides are TGTGCCAGCAGCTTCCGACAGGGCAATGAGCAGTTCTTC.